The 2 T cell receptor beta chains in this list originate from one sample, sequenced in a study of T-cell reconstitution after alpha-beta-depleted transplantation in children. Unique molecular identifiers were built into the TCRbeta library. TCRdb independently ran MiXCR on the PCR reads; one entry per CDR3 protein. This table has some 140,000 distinct CDR3 sequences, approximately 8.7% appearing once. Source: PBMCs, mostly from graft donor cells, taken 180 days after TCRalphabeta/CD19-depleted stem cell transplant. The receptors stem from a girl younger than two who had a stem cell transplant for combined immunodeficiency, so the T cells may come from the graft donor.

This chain connects TRBV29-1 to TRBJ2-7; D call uncertain. The germline V gene has CDR1 SQVTM and CDR2 ANQGSEA. The CDR3 runs 11 residues. With 4 bases removed from V and 6 bases from J, the gap between germline ends came to 10 bases. Here the CDR3 DNA reads TGCAGCGTTGCCGAGGCAAGCGAGCAGTACTTC. Translation gives CSVAEASEQYF.

This clonotype was counted between two and nine times. The rearrangement links TRBV12-3 or TRBV12-4 to TRBJ2-7; D may be TRBD2 (5 bases). V lost 5 bases and J lost 5, with 10 bases in between. The CDR3 sequence is 12 residues long. The CDR3 here is CASSPSGNEQYF. DNA for the CDR3: TGTGCCAGCAGTCCTTCGGGAAACGAGCAGTACTTC.